The 26 T cell receptor beta chains below were found in one sample sequenced in a study of blood T cell repertoires in COVID-19. Produced via immunoSEQ multiplex PCR; TCRdb's table is partial and in-frame only. The sample gives about 60,000 clones, 87% of which show up once; around 10% is in the top ten. The sample comprised peripheral blood. These TCRs come from a human donor with acute or convalescent COVID-19. The donor label of this sample is uncertain.

The CDR3 loop is CASRTGQGNSYEQYF. The CDR3 DNA sequence: TGTGCCAGCAGAACAGGCCAGGGAAACTCCTACGAGCAGTACTTC. The V gene is TRBV6-6, the J gene TRBJ2-7; D perhaps matches TRBD1 (5 bases). The CDR3 has 15 residues. Between the trimmed V and J ends, which lost 6 bases and 0 bases, there was a span of 15 bases. The germline V gene has CDR1 MNHNY and CDR2 SVGAGI (reference sequence).

V is TRBV5-1 and J is TRBJ2-1, with D hard to call. The CDR3 loop spans 14 amino acids. In germline, CDR1 is SGHRS, CDR2 YFSETQ. Trimming removed 2 bases at V and 5 bases at J, with 11 bases between. CDR3 loop: CASSLIATNNEQFF. As DNA, the CDR3 is TGCGCCAGCAGCTTAATAGCTACGAACAATGAGCAGTTCTTC.

The V call is TRBV11-2, the J call TRBJ2-7; weak D call: TRBD1 (6 bases). The CDR3 spans 15 residues. Deletions cut 3 bases from V and 3 bases from J, with 15 bases between. In germline, CDR1 is SGHAT, CDR2 FQNNGV. The CDR3 protein is CASSLIQGENYEQYF. CDR3 nucleotide sequence: TGTGCCAGCAGCTTGATACAGGGTGAAAACTACGAGCAGTACTTC. The whole variable domain, remainder taken from reference TRBV11-2 and TRBJ2-7, is EAGVAQSPRYKIIEKRQSVAFWCNPISGHATLYWYQQILGQGPKLLIQFQNNGVVDDSQLPKDRFSAERLKGVDSTLKIQPAKLEDSAVYLCASSLIQGENYEQYFGPGTRLTVT.

Here the CDR3 reads CASSQEDFTGTASGNTIYF. The CDR3 bases are TGCGCCAGCAGCCAAGAAGACTTTACCGGGACAGCCTCTGGAAACACCATATATTTT. The chain couples TRBV4-1 to TRBJ1-3, with TRBD1 matching 7 bases. Germline V lookup: CDR1 MGHRA, CDR2 YSYEKL. V shed 0 bases, J shed 0 bases, and the junction held 11 bases outside the gene matches. The CDR3 consists of 19 residues.

This clone was counted a few times. The chain couples TRBV2 to TRBJ1-5; maybe TRBD1 (6 bases). The CDR3 is 13 amino acids. V gave up 5 bases and J gave up 3 bases, with 8 bases separating them. Germline V gene sequence: CDR1 SNHLY, CDR2 FYNNEI. The DNA of the CDR3 is TGTGCCAGCAGTACAGGGAACAATCAGCCCCAGCATTTT. It encodes CASSTGNNQPQHF.

This chain connects TRBV5-4 to TRBJ1-2; TRBD1 might be the D (6 bases). Germline CDR1 is SGHNT and CDR2 is YYREEE (reference sequence). CDR3 length: 12 amino acids. V lost 1 base to trimming and J lost 8 bases, with 9 bases between them. The CDR3 reads CASSLNQGGYTF. The CDR3 DNA reads as TGTGCCAGCAGCTTGAATCAGGGGGGCTACACCTTC.

The V call is TRBV11-2, the J call TRBJ1-1, with TRBD1 matching over 7 bases. CDR3 size: 15 residues. Germline-derived CDR1 and CDR2 are SGHAT and FQNNGV. V was clipped by 0 bases and J by 2 bases; unmatched bases: 3. The CDR3 DNA reads as TGTGCCAGCAGCTTAGACCACAGGGGAAACACTGAAGCTTTCTTT. Its translation: CASSLDHRGNTEAFF.

CDR3 DNA sequence: TGTGCCAGCAGCTACGGACTAGCGGGGGGAACCGGGGAGCTGTTTTTT. It yields the protein CASSYGLAGGTGELFF. The genes are TRBV7-9 and TRBJ2-2; TRBD2 agrees at 14 bases. The length of the CDR3 is 16 residues. Trimming at V came to 4 bases and at J to 5 bases, leaving 3 bases not matched to a gene. CDR1 is SEHNR and CDR2 is FQNEAQ in the germline V gene (reference sequence).

The chain carries TRBV7-8 and TRBJ1-1, with D possibly matching TRBD1 (5 bases). The V and J ends lost 2 bases and 2 bases respectively, with 12 bases between them. This CDR3 has 15 amino acids. The germline V gene has CDR1 SGHVS and CDR2 FQNEAQ. This CDR3 is CASSLIGAANTEAFF. The CDR3 DNA sequence: TGTGCCAGCAGCTTAATAGGGGCGGCAAACACTGAAGCTTTCTTT.

The chain joins TRBV19 to TRBJ2-2; D gene ambiguous. The CDR3 has 14 amino acids. V lost 1 base, J lost 4 bases, and 7 bases lay in between. CDR1 and CDR2 (germline): LNHDA, SQIVND (reference sequence). The CDR3 DNA follows: TGTGCCAGTAGTATAGGACCGGGCACCGGGGAGCTGTTTTTT. The encoded protein is CASSIGPGTGELFF.

The chain recombines TRBV18 with TRBJ2-5, with 14 bases that match TRBD2. V was clipped by 4 bases and J by 0 bases; unmatched bases: 4. CDR3 length: 17 amino acids. Per germline, CDR1 KGHSH and CDR2 LQKENI. This CDR3 reads CASSLGTSGSHQETQYF. Here the CDR3 DNA reads TGTGCCAGCTCACTTGGGACTAGCGGGAGCCACCAAGAGACCCAGTACTTC. Looking up the rest from reference TRBV18 and TRBJ2-5 gives the full variable domain: NAGVMQNPRHLVRRRGQEARLRCSPMKGHSHVYWYRQLPEEGLKFMVYLQKENIIDESGMPKERFSAEFPKEGPSILRIQQVVRGDSAAYFCASSLGTSGSHQETQYFGPGTRLLVL.

The CDR3 nucleotides are TGTGCCAGCAGCTTTCAGGGTAACACTGAAGCTTTCTTT. Its protein product is CASSFQGNTEAFF. The V call is TRBV11-3, the J call TRBJ1-1, with D possibly TRBD1 on 5 matching bases. This CDR3 has 13 residues. Germline V gene lookup returns CDR1 SGHNT and CDR2 YENEEA. The V end lost 3 bases, the J end lost 2 bases, and 7 bases lay between the germline ends.

This clone was seen a few times. V gene TRBV6-6 combines with J gene TRBJ2-7, with TRBD1 matching 11 bases. The CDR3 is made up of 16 amino acids. Unmatched junction bases numbered 11, after V lost 4 bases and J lost 6 bases. Germline V lookup: CDR1 MNHNY, CDR2 SVGAGI (reference sequence). The CDR3 is CASSSYSPGTGGEQYF. Written as DNA, the CDR3 is TGTGCCAGCAGTTCCTACAGTCCCGGGACAGGGGGCGAGCAGTACTTC.

This clone came up a few times. This chain joins TRBV29-1 and TRBJ1-4; 7 bases map to TRBD1. The junction had 9 bases not matched to a gene; V was cut back by 0 bases and J by 8 bases. The CDR3 is 15 residues long. The germline gives CDR1 SQVTM, CDR2 ANQGSEA. The CDR3 spells CSVEDRDSPREKLFF. CDR3 DNA sequence: TGCAGCGTTGAAGATAGGGACAGCCCCAGGGAAAAACTGTTTTTT.

This chain connects TRBV29-1 to TRBJ2-7, with 7 positions matching TRBD1. V gave up 2 bases and J gave up 6 bases; unmatched junction bases: 10. CDR3 size: 14 residues. Germline V CDR1 and CDR2: SQVTM, ANQGSEA. The chain's CDR3 is CSVESGQSPGEQYF. The CDR3 DNA reads TGCAGCGTTGAATCGGGACAGTCACCGGGCGAGCAGTACTTC.

In DNA form, the CDR3 reads TGCGCCAGCAGCTTGGGGACAGCCCACACCGGGGAGCTGTTTTTT. This codes for CASSLGTAHTGELFF. The rearrangement joins TRBV5-1 to TRBJ2-2, with D perhaps TRBD1 (6 bases). The CDR3 has 15 amino acids. CDR1 and CDR2 from the germline V gene are SGHRS and YFSETQ. The ends were cut back, 0 bases at V and 3 bases at J, with 9 bases in the middle. The entire variable domain, with the rest obtained from reference TRBV5-1 and TRBJ2-2, is as follows: KAGVTQTPRYLIKTRGQQVTLSCSPISGHRSVSWYQQTPGQGLQFLFEYFSETQRNKGNFPGRFSGRQFSNSRSEMNVSTLELGDSALYLCASSLGTAHTGELFFGEGSRLTVL.

This clone showed up just a few times. The rearrangement uses TRBV5-1 and TRBJ2-2; 7 bases line up with TRBD1. The V segment lost 0 bases and the J segment 7 bases; nucleotides outside the gene matches: 6. Germline V lookup: CDR1 SGHRS, CDR2 YFSETQ. CDR3 length: 15 amino acids. The CDR3 DNA reads TGCGCCAGCAGCTTGGAGGCAGGGGGATACGGGGAGCTGTTTTTT. As protein: CASSLEAGGYGELFF.

J is TRBJ1-1 and V is TRBV7-2, with 9 bases matching TRBD1. J was trimmed by 2 bases and V by 6 bases; bases with no gene match: 4. Germline-derived CDR1 and CDR2 are SGHTA and FQGNSA. The CDR3 spans 14 residues. The chain's CDR3 is CASSHRGRNTEAFF. CDR3 coding DNA: TGTGCCAGCAGTCACAGGGGGCGTAACACTGAAGCTTTCTTT.

This clone was seen only once. This chain connects TRBV24-1 to TRBJ2-2; the D is unclear. Germline loops: CDR1 KGHDR, CDR2 SFDVKD. Trimming stripped 6 bases from V and 2 bases from J, with 9 bases between. The CDR3 loop spans 14 amino acids. The CDR3 coding sequence is TGTGCCACCAGTCAGGCCAGTAACACCGGGGAGCTGTTTTTT. Translating it yields CATSQASNTGELFF.

The CDR3 DNA reads as TGTGCCAGCAGCCGGGACAGGGGAAACACCGGGGAGCTGTTTTTT. This sequence encodes CASSRDRGNTGELFF. This chain connects TRBV14 to TRBJ2-2, with 10 bases lining up with TRBD1. This CDR3 has 15 residues. The germline CDR1 and CDR2 sequences are SGHDN and FVKESK. V dropped 4 bases and J dropped 2; count of bases not matched to a gene: 1.

This chain links TRBV27 with TRBJ2-5, with TRBD2 matching 7 bases. Germline CDR1 reads MNHEY; CDR2 reads SMNVEV (reference sequence). The CDR3 is 15 amino acids. V was pared by 6 bases and J by 2 bases, with 9 bases of the junction left unmatched. CDR3 protein: CASSPLADLQETQYF. As DNA, the CDR3 is TGTGCCAGCAGCCCCCTAGCGGACCTTCAAGAGACCCAGTACTTC.

V is TRBV6-5 and J is TRBJ2-7; TRBD2 agrees at 7 bases. The CDR3 is made up of 14 amino acids. Trimming at V came to 5 bases and at J to 0 bases, leaving 4 bases not matched to a gene. Per the germline V gene, CDR1 is MNHEY and CDR2 is SVGAGI. Here the CDR3 DNA reads TGTGCCAGCAGTCGGGGAGGGAGCTCCTACGAGCAGTACGTC. It yields the protein CASSRGGSSYEQYV.

The V call is TRBV2, the J call TRBJ1-4, with TRBD1 matching 9 bases. This CDR3 region has 18 residues. With V trimmed by 6 bases and J by 2 bases, 13 bases remained unmatched. Germline-derived CDR1 and CDR2 are SNHLY and FYNNEI. CDR3 coding DNA: TGTGCCAGCAGCGGTCCCGGGACAGGGAGTGGGACTAATGAAAAACTGTTTTTT. Its translation: CASSGPGTGSGTNEKLFF.

CDR3 coding DNA: TGTGCCAGCAGTGGAGGTTACTCTGGAAACACCATATATTTT. This translates into CASSGGYSGNTIYF. The chain has TRBV2 and TRBJ1-3; no clear D gene. The CDR3 spans 14 residues. V was pared by 4 bases and J by 0 bases, with 7 bases between. Germline values: CDR1 SNHLY, CDR2 FYNNEI.

The J gene is TRBJ2-7, the V gene TRBV10-2; TRBD2 might be the D (6 bases). Trimming took off 4 bases at V and 6 bases at J, with 19 bases between the two ends. The CDR3 sequence is 15 residues long. Germline loops: CDR1 WSHSY, CDR2 SAAADI. The CDR3: CASSVNSRSSAEQYF. The CDR3 nucleotides read TGCGCCAGCAGTGTGAACTCGAGGTCTAGCGCCGAGCAGTACTTC.

J is TRBJ1-2 and V is TRBV5-1, with 8 bases fitting TRBD1. In germline, CDR1 is SGHRS, CDR2 YFSETQ. V lost 1 base to trimming and J lost 8 bases; unmatched junction nucleotides: 4. The CDR3 has 13 residues. The CDR3 here is CASSLMDRVGYTF. The CDR3 DNA sequence: TGCGCCAGCAGCTTGATGGACAGGGTAGGCTACACCTTC.